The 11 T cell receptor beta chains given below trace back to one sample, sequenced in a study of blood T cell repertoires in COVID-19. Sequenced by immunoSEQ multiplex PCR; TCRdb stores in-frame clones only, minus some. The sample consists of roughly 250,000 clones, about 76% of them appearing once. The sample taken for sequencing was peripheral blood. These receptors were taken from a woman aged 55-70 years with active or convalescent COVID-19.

CDR3: CASSTQGTGANVLTF. The CDR3 region has the DNA TGTGCCAGCAGCACACAGGGCACTGGGGCCAACGTCCTGACTTTC. This chain uses TRBV6-5 with TRBJ2-6, with D maybe TRBD1 (6 bases). Germline V gives CDR1 MNHEY, CDR2 SVGAGI. Trimming pared 6 bases from V and 2 bases from J, leaving 11 bases between. The CDR3 runs 15 residues.

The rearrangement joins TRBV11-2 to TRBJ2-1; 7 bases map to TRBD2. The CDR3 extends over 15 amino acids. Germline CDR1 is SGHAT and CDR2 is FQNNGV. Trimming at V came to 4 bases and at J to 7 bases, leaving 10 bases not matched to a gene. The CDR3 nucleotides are TGTGCCAGCAGCTCCATTTGGGACTATTGGAATGAGCAGTTCTTC. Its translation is CASSSIWDYWNEQFF.

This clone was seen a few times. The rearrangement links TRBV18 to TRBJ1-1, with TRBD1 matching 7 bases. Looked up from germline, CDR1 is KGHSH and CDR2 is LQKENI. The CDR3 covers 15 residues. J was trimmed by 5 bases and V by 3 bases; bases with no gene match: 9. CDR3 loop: CASSPDRQVWTEAFF. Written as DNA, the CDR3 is TGTGCCAGCTCACCGGACAGGCAAGTATGGACTGAAGCTTTCTTT.

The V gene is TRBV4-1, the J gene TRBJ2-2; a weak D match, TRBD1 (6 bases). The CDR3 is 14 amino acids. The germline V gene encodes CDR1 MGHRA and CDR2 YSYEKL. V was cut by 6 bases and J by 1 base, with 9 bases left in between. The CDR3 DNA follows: TGCGCCAGCAGAGTGACAGGGAACACCGGGGAGCTGTTTTTT. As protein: CASRVTGNTGELFF.

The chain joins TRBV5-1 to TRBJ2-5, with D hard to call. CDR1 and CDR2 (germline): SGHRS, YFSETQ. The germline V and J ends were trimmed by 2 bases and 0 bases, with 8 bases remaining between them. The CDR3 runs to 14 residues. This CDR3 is CASSFRLDQETQYF. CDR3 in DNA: TGCGCCAGCAGCTTCCGTCTAGACCAAGAGACCCAGTACTTC.

The CDR3 is CASSSSHRAGGETQYF. The CDR3 DNA sequence: TGTGCCAGCAGCTCAAGCCATAGGGCTGGGGGGGAGACCCAGTACTTC. The chain recombines TRBV11-2 with TRBJ2-5; a weak D match, TRBD2 (6 bases). V was cut by 4 bases and J by 5 bases, with 20 bases left in between. CDR1 and CDR2 (germline): SGHAT, FQNNGV. The CDR3 is 16 amino acids. Based on the CDR3 plus reference TRBV11-2 and TRBJ2-5, the full variable domain is EAGVAQSPRYKIIEKRQSVAFWCNPISGHATLYWYQQILGQGPKLLIQFQNNGVVDDSQLPKDRFSAERLKGVDSTLKIQPAKLEDSAVYLCASSSSHRAGGETQYFGPGTRLLVL.

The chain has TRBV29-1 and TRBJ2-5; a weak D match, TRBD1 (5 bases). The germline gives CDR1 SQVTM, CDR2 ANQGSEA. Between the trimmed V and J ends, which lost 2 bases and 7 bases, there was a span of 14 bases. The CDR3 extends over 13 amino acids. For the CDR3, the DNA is TGCAGCGTTGAAACGGCAGGGTGGGGGACCCAGTACTTC. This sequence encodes CSVETAGWGTQYF.

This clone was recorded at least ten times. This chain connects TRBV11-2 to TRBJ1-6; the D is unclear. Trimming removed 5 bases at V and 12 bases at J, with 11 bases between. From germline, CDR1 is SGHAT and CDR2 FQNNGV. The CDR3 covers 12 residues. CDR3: CASSLSGGPLHF. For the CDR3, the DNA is TGTGCCAGCAGCCTATCCGGTGGACCCCTCCACTTT. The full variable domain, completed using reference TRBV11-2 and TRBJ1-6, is EAGVAQSPRYKIIEKRQSVAFWCNPISGHATLYWYQQILGQGPKLLIQFQNNGVVDDSQLPKDRFSAERLKGVDSTLKIQPAKLEDSAVYLCASSLSGGPLHFGNGTRLTVT.

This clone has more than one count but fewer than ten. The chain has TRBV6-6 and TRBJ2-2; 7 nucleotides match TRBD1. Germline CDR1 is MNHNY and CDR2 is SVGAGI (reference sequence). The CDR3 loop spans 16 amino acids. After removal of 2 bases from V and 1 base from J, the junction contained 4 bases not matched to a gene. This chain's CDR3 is CASSYRRDRNTGELFF. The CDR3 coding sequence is TGTGCCAGCAGTTACCGTCGGGACAGGAACACCGGGGAGCTGTTTTTT.

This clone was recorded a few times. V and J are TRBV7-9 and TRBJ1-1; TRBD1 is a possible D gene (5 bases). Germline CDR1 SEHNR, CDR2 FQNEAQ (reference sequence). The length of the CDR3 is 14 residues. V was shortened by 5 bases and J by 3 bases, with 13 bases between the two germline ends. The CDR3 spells CASSPSAGDTEAFF. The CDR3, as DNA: TGTGCCAGCAGCCCCAGTGCGGGGGACACTGAAGCTTTCTTT.

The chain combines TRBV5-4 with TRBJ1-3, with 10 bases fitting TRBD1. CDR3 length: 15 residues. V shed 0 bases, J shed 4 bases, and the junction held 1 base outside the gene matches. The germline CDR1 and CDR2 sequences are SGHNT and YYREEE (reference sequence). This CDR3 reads CASSLGQGAGNTIYF. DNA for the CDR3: TGTGCCAGCAGCTTGGGACAGGGGGCGGGAAACACCATATATTTT.